Listed here are 27 T cell receptor beta chains from one sample, sequenced in a study of CD8 T cells in ankylosing spondylitis. What these receptors recognize is not known. Via MiXCR, TCRdb re-called the 5' RACE reads, giving one row per CDR3 protein. The sample contains tens of thousands of distinct CDR3 sequences, roughly 8.5% of which appear only once. Study-wide points: Within ankylosing spondylitis blood, a TCR beta motif made up of several highly homologous variants appeared to be characteristic.

Sequencing was carried out using blood, either unsorted or a sorted T cell fraction (not recorded which). These receptors came from a male donor with ankylosing spondylitis.

There are many counts of this clonotype. This chain joins TRBV29-1 and TRBJ2-1; 10 nucleotides align to TRBD1. The CDR3 is made up of 13 amino acids. Germline V CDR1 and CDR2: SQVTM, ANQGSEA. The V and J ends lost 7 bases and 2 bases, in that order; junction bases with no gene match: 2. The CDR3 loop is CSETGGPYNEQFF. In DNA, the CDR3 is TGCAGCGAGACAGGGGGCCCCTACAATGAGCAGTTCTTC.

This clonotype appeared a few times. The chain links TRBV11-2 to TRBJ2-7; 7 bases map to TRBD1. The germline CDR1 and CDR2 sequences are SGHAT and FQNNGV. V shed 5 bases and J 2 bases; nucleotides not matched to a gene: 9. The CDR3 loop spans 15 amino acids. The CDR3 sequence: CASSASRDRTYEQYF. The CDR3 DNA is TGTGCCAGCAGCGCAAGCCGGGACAGAACCTACGAGCAGTACTTC.

This clonotype was seen at least ten times. This rearrangement joins TRBV24-1 to TRBJ1-2; no clear D. The germline V and J ends were trimmed by 3 bases and 6 bases, with 7 bases remaining between them. Germline V gene data show CDR1 as KGHDR and CDR2 as SFDVKD. CDR3 size: 12 residues. For the CDR3, the DNA is TGTGCCACCAGTGATCCCGGTAATGGCTACACCTTC. Encoded protein: CATSDPGNGYTF.

The rearrangement uses TRBV10-3 and TRBJ2-1; 9 nucleotides match TRBD1. There are 14 residues in the CDR3. Germline CDR1 reads ENHRY; CDR2 reads SYGVKD. The V gene end was trimmed by 3 bases and the J gene end by 8 bases; junction bases not matched to a gene: 5. CDR3 DNA: TGTGCCATCAGTGATTGGACAGGGGATGATGAGCAGTTCTTC. It translates to CAISDWTGDDEQFF.

This clonotype was counted between two and nine times. V gene TRBV5-1 combines with J gene TRBJ2-5; 9 positions agree with TRBD1. The CDR3 spans 15 residues. V lost 4 bases, J lost 5 bases, and 9 bases stayed unmatched. Germline CDR1 reads SGHRS; CDR2 reads YFSETQ. The CDR3 sequence: CASSATGGSGETQYF. CDR3 nucleotides: TGCGCCAGCAGCGCCACAGGGGGCTCAGGGGAGACCCAGTACTTC.

Note on this clonotype: This may stem from a read error, because a much larger clone lies one nucleotide away. This is likely a read error, given that the CDR3 carries no conserved phenylalanine or tryptophan at its end. The gene calls are TRBV12-3 or TRBV12-4 and TRBJ2-7, with 11 nucleotides matching TRBD2. The trim removed 5 bases at V and 3 bases at J, leaving 9 bases unmatched. This CDR3 has 16 amino acids. CDR3 DNA sequence: TGTGCCAGCAGTCCGACTAGCGGGACACCGTACTACGAGCAGTACCTC. As protein: CASSPTSGTPYYEQYL.

This clonotype was recorded at least ten times. The rearrangement links TRBV4-2 to TRBJ2-1; TRBD2 agrees at 7 bases. CDR1 LGHNA and CDR2 YNFKEQ come from the germline V gene. This CDR3 comprises 16 residues. J lost 5 bases, V lost 1 base, and 8 bases had no gene match. The CDR3 is CASSQARTSDNNEQFF. In DNA, the CDR3 is TGTGCCAGCAGCCAAGCCCGTACTAGCGATAACAATGAGCAGTTCTTC.

This clonotype was seen repeatedly, ten times or more. V usage is TRBV29-1 and J usage is TRBJ2-7; the match to TRBD2 covers 8 bases. The V gene end was trimmed by 2 bases and the J gene end by 3 bases; junction bases not matched to a gene: 6. This CDR3 has 14 amino acids. The germline CDR1 and CDR2 sequences are SQVTM and ANQGSEA. The CDR3 DNA reads as TGCAGCGTTGAATATGGGACTAGAGGCTACGAGCAGTACTTC. Its protein is CSVEYGTRGYEQYF.

The gene calls are TRBV19 and TRBJ1-1; D may be TRBD1 (5 bases). The V and J ends lost 0 bases and 4 bases respectively, with 9 bases between them. The CDR3 consists of 14 residues. The germline V gene encodes CDR1 LNHDA and CDR2 SQIVND (reference sequence). CDR3 sequence (DNA): TGTGCCAGTAGTATAGAAGGTGGGGGCACTGAAGCTTTCTTT. It is translated as CASSIEGGGTEAFF.

This clonotype came up many times. The chain employs TRBV3-1 and TRBJ2-3; no reliable D call. The CDR3 has 13 residues. V dropped 0 bases and J dropped 4 bases, with 5 bases sitting between them. Germline V lookup: CDR1 LGHDT, CDR2 YNNKEL (reference sequence). In nucleotides, the CDR3 is TGTGCCAGCAGCCAAGATTGGTCAGATACGCAGTATTTT. This translates into CASSQDWSDTQYF.

This clonotype was seen only a few times. The chain uses TRBV24-1 and TRBJ2-5; D unclear. V was pared by 3 bases and J by 5 bases, with 6 bases between. This CDR3 has 12 amino acids. CDR1 is KGHDR and CDR2 is SFDVKD in the germline V gene. As DNA, the CDR3 is TGTGCCACCAGTGATCCTGACGAGACCCAGTACTTC. Residues: CATSDPDETQYF.

The sample holds many counts of this clonotype. This chain connects TRBV4-1 to TRBJ2-2; the D gene could be TRBD1 or TRBD2 (5 bases each). Trimming took 8 bases from V and 2 from J, leaving 6 bases between them. The CDR3 covers 12 residues. Per the germline V gene, CDR1 is MGHRA and CDR2 is YSYEKL. Here the CDR3 reads CASWDNTGELFF. The CDR3 DNA follows: TGCGCCAGCTGGGACAACACCGGGGAGCTGTTTTTT.

This clonotype was seen many times. The chain uses TRBV3-1 and TRBJ2-1; D ambiguous. CDR3 length equals 14 residues. With 1 base removed from V and 12 bases from J, the gap between germline ends came to 16 bases. Germline lookup yields CDR1 LGHDT and CDR2 YNNKEL (reference sequence). The CDR3 here is CASSQVHPPGRQFF. The CDR3 DNA reads TGTGCCAGCAGCCAAGTTCACCCCCCAGGTCGGCAGTTCTTC.

This clonotype turned up a few times. J is TRBJ2-1 and V is TRBV5-1; 12 bases map to TRBD2. J lost 7 bases, V lost 3 bases, and 8 bases had no gene match. The CDR3 runs to 16 residues. Germline V gene data show CDR1 as SGHRS and CDR2 as YFSETQ. Here the CDR3 DNA reads TGCGCCAGCAGCTCCTCCGGGACTAGCGGGTCGAATGAGCAGTTCTTC. This encodes CASSSSGTSGSNEQFF.

This clonotype was detected many times. J is TRBJ2-3 and V is TRBV12-3 or TRBV12-4; the D is unclear. The CDR3 is made up of 15 amino acids. Trimming removed 4 bases at V and 3 bases at J, with 14 bases between. The CDR3, as DNA: TGTGCCAGCAGTTGGATTGGTATGAGGACAGATACGCAGTATTTT. Protein: CASSWIGMRTDTQYF.

This clonotype was seen at least ten times. This sequence joins TRBV5-1 and TRBJ2-2, with 10 bases matching TRBD2. Trimming at V came to 2 bases and at J to 6 bases, leaving 7 bases not matched to a gene. Germline CDR1 reads SGHRS; CDR2 reads YFSETQ. CDR3 length: 16 residues. CDR3 amino acids: CASSFKLAGVPGELFF. CDR3 DNA: TGCGCCAGCAGCTTTAAGCTAGCGGGAGTTCCCGGGGAGCTGTTTTTT.

This clonotype was detected many times. The chain links TRBV4-1 to TRBJ2-2, with 9 bases lining up with TRBD2. This CDR3 comprises 18 residues. Germline-derived CDR1 and CDR2 are MGHRA and YSYEKL. The V and J ends lost 4 bases and 6 bases, in that order; junction bases with no gene match: 15. The CDR3 is CASSPQKFAGGPSGELFF. The CDR3 coding sequence is TGCGCCAGCAGCCCTCAAAAGTTCGCGGGAGGGCCATCCGGGGAGCTGTTTTTT.

The chain couples TRBV11-2 to TRBJ1-2, with a tentative D call TRBD1 (5 bases). Per the germline V gene, CDR1 is SGHAT and CDR2 is FQNNGV. This CDR3 comprises 13 residues. Trimming took 3 bases from V and 8 from J, leaving 13 bases between them. This chain's CDR3 is CASSLSGWDGYTF. Written as DNA, the CDR3 is TGTGCCAGCAGCTTGTCGGGTTGGGACGGCTACACCTTC.

This clonotype was recorded many times. J is TRBJ2-5 and V is TRBV15, with D perhaps assigned TRBD1 or TRBD2 (5 bases each). V was pared by 4 bases and J by 1 base, with 10 bases between. The CDR3 is 14 amino acids. The germline V gene encodes CDR1 LNHNV and CDR2 YYDKDF (reference sequence). Here the CDR3 DNA reads TGTGCCACCAGCACCCGGGACGGCCAAGAGACCCAGTACTTC. Its translation is CATSTRDGQETQYF.

This clonotype is a singleton in its sample. The rearrangement links TRBV10-2 to TRBJ2-3; no clear D. The CDR3 has 14 amino acids. CDR1 WSHSY and CDR2 SAAADI come from the germline V gene. Trimming stripped 4 bases from V and 2 bases from J, with 10 bases between. The CDR3 DNA sequence: TGCGCCAGCAGTGGAGTCAGGAACACAGATACGCAGTATTTT. Amino acids: CASSGVRNTDTQYF.

This clonotype was found a few times. The gene calls are TRBV12-3 or TRBV12-4 and TRBJ2-1, with D possibly TRBD2 on 6 matching bases. Trimming took off 4 bases at V and 4 bases at J, with 20 bases between the two ends. The CDR3 is made up of 17 amino acids. DNA for the CDR3: TGTGCCAGCAGTTCCGGGACGACTAGACCCAAGTACAATGAGCAGTTCTTC. It encodes CASSSGTTRPKYNEQFF.

This chain connects TRBV28 to TRBJ2-1; D remains unclear. The CDR3 runs to 13 residues. Per germline, CDR1 MDHEN and CDR2 SYDVKM. V was pared by 2 bases and J by 4 bases, with 6 bases between. Here the CDR3 DNA reads TGTGCCAGCAGTTTAGAATATTACAATGAGCAGTTCTTC. Residues: CASSLEYYNEQFF.

This chain connects TRBV21-1 to TRBJ2-7. TRBV21-1 counts as a pseudogene. This CDR3 comprises 15 residues. CDR3 residues: CASSTAGQGSYEQYF. Here the CDR3 DNA reads TGTGCCAGCAGCACCGCCGGACAGGGCTCCTACGAGCAGTACTTC.

This clonotype was counted many times. V and J are TRBV15 and TRBJ2-7; either TRBD1 or TRBD2 may supply D (5 bases each). V lost 3 bases and J 4 bases, leaving 13 bases between the germline ends. Germline V lookup: CDR1 LNHNV, CDR2 YYDKDF (reference sequence). There are 14 residues in the CDR3. CDR3 protein: CATSSYRGPYEQYF. In nucleotides, the CDR3 is TGTGCCACCAGCAGCTATCGGGGCCCATACGAGCAGTACTTC.

In its sample, this clonotype was seen many times. The genes are TRBV2 and TRBJ2-7, with D possibly matching TRBD1 (5 bases). The V and J ends lost 7 bases and 3 bases respectively, with 13 bases between them. The CDR3 length is 13 residues. The germline V gene encodes CDR1 SNHLY and CDR2 FYNNEI. DNA for the CDR3: TGTGCCAGCATCCCAGGACACCGCTACGAGCAGTACTTC. This encodes CASIPGHRYEQYF.

V usage is TRBV2 and J usage is TRBJ2-5; 8 bases match TRBD2. Germline loops: CDR1 SNHLY, CDR2 FYNNEI. V lost 4 bases to trimming and J lost 2 bases; unmatched junction nucleotides: 9. The CDR3 totals 16 residues. The CDR3 protein is CASSAVGRGPQETQYF. The DNA for the CDR3 is TGTGCCAGCAGTGCGGTCGGGAGGGGTCCTCAAGAGACCCAGTACTTC.

This clonotype was detected a few times. The gene calls are TRBV20-1 and TRBJ2-3, with 11 positions matching TRBD2. CDR1 and CDR2 (germline): DFQATT, SNEGSKA (reference sequence). The CDR3 has 14 amino acids. The ends lost 2 bases at V and 6 bases at J; junction bases unmatched: 4. The CDR3 sequence is CSARTSGSLDTQYF. CDR3 bases: TGCAGTGCTAGAACTAGCGGGAGCCTTGATACGCAGTATTTT.